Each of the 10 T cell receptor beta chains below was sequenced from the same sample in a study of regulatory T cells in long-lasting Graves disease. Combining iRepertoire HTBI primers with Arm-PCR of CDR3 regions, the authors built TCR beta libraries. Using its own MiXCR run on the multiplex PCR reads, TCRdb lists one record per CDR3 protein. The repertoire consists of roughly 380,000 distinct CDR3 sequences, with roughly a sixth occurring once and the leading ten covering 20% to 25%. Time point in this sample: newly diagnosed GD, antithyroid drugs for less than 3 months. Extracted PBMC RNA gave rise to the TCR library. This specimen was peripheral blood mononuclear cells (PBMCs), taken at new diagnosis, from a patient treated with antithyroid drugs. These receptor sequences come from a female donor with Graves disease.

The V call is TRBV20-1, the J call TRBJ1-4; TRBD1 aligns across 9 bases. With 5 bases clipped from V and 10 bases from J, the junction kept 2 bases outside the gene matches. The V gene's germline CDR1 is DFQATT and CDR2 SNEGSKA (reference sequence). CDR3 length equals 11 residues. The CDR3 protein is CSAGTGRKLFF. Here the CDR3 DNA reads TGCAGTGCTGGGACAGGGAGAAAACTGTTTTTT.

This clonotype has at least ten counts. In nucleotides, the CDR3 is TGCAGCGTTGAAGATCTTCACGGCAGGGGGACCGATACGCAGTATTTT. Its protein product is CSVEDLHGRGTDTQYF. J is TRBJ2-3 and V is TRBV29-1; 7 bases are shared with TRBD1. This CDR3 comprises 16 residues. Germline lookup yields CDR1 SQVTM and CDR2 ANQGSEA. The V gene end was trimmed by 0 bases and the J gene end by 6 bases; junction bases not matched to a gene: 12.

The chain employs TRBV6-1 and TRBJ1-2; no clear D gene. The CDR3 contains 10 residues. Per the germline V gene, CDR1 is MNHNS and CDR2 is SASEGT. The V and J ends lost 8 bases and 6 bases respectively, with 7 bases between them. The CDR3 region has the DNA TGTGCCAGCGGGGTTGATGGCTACACCTTC. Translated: CASGVDGYTF.

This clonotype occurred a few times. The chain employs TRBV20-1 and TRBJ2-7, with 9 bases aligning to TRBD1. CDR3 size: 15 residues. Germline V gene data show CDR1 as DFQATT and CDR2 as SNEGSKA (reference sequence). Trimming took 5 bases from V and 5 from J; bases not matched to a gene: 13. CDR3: CSAQNPRDRVDEQYF. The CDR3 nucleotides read TGCAGTGCTCAGAACCCCCGGGACAGGGTCGACGAGCAGTACTTC.

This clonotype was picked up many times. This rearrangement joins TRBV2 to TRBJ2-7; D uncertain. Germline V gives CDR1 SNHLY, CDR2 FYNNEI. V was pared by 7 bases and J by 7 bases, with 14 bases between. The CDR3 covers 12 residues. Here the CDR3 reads CASTLPPDEQYF. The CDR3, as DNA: TGTGCCAGCACCCTCCCCCCCGATGAGCAGTACTTC.

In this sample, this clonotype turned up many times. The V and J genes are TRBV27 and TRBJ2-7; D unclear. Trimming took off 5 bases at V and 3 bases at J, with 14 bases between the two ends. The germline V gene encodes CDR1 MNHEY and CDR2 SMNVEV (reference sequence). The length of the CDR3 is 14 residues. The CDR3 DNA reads TGTGCCAGCAGTGGAGCAGATTCAGACTACGAGCAGTACTTC. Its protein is CASSGADSDYEQYF.

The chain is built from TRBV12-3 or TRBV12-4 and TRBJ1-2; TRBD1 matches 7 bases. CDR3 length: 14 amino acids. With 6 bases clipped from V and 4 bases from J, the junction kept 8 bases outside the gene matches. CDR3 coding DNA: TGTGCCAGCAGCCTCAGGACAGGCGGCTATGGCTACACCTTC. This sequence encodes CASSLRTGGYGYTF.

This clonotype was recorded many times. CDR3 amino acids: CSVNSIGDRADTQYF. The DNA of the CDR3 is TGCAGCGTCAACTCGATCGGGGACAGGGCAGATACGCAGTATTTT. The chain recombines TRBV29-1 with TRBJ2-3, with 9 positions matching TRBD1. Germline V gives CDR1 SQVTM, CDR2 ANQGSEA. The CDR3 is made up of 15 amino acids. Trimming took 6 bases from V and 4 from J; bases not matched to a gene: 11.

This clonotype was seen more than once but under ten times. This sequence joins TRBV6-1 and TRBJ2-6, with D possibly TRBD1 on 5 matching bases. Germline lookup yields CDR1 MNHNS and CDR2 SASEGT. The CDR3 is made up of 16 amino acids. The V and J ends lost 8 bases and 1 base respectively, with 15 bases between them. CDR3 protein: CASSRQGISGANVLTF. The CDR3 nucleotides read TGTGCCAGCTCTCGCCAGGGTATTTCTGGGGCCAACGTCCTGACTTTC.

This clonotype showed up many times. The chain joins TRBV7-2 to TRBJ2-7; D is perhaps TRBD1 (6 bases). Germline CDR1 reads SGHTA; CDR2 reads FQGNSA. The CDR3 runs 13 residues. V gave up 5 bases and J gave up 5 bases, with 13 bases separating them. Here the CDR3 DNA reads TGTGCCAGCAGCGTAACGACAGGCCACGAGCAGTACTTC. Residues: CASSVTTGHEQYF. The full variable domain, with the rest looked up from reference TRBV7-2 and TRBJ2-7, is GAGVSQSPSNKVTEKGKDVELRCDPISGHTALYWYRQSLGQGLEFLIYFQGNSAPDKSGLPSDRFSAERTGGSVSTLTIQRTQQEDSAVYLCASSVTTGHEQYFGPGTRLTVT.